The 12 T cell receptor beta chains presented below share a single source sample, sequenced in a study of blood T cell repertoires in COVID-19. Sequencing used immunoSEQ multiplex PCR; TCRdb keeps in-frame clones, though not all of them. The repertoire consists of some 38,000 clones, with 90% to 95% occurring once and the leading ten covering over 2%. What was sequenced was peripheral blood. Source of these receptors: a man in his forties or fifties with active COVID-19.

The V gene is TRBV7-3, the J gene TRBJ2-1; D possibly corresponds to TRBD2 (5 bases). Germline CDR1 SGHTA, CDR2 FQGTGA. The CDR3 loop spans 14 amino acids. V lost 4 bases, J lost 9 bases, and 16 bases lay in between. In DNA form, the CDR3 reads TGTGCCAGCAGCTCTGGGGTAGCGAGGGCTGAGCAGTTCTTC. Translation: CASSSGVARAEQFF. The whole variable domain, filled in from reference TRBV7-3 and TRBJ2-1, reads GAGVSQTPSNKVTEKGKYVELRCDPISGHTALYWYRQSLGQGPEFLIYFQGTGAADDSGLPNDRFFAVRPEGSVSTLKIQRTERGDSAVYLCASSSGVARAEQFFGPGTRLTVL.

The chain combines TRBV6-5 with TRBJ1-2; 7 nucleotides align to TRBD1. This CDR3 comprises 13 residues. The germline V gene has CDR1 MNHEY and CDR2 SVGAGI. Trimming took 5 bases from V and 6 from J; bases not matched to a gene: 6. This chain's CDR3 is CASSITGANGYTF. As DNA, the CDR3 is TGTGCCAGCAGTATCACAGGGGCGAATGGCTACACCTTC.

This chain joins TRBV25-1 and TRBJ2-2, with 7 bases aligning to TRBD1. The junction had 4 bases not matched to a gene; V was cut back by 3 bases and J by 0 bases. The CDR3 totals 16 residues. The germline gives CDR1 MGHDK, CDR2 SYGVNS. The CDR3 DNA is TGTGCCAGCAGTGAGAGGGACAGACCGAACACCGGGGAGCTGTTTTTT. Amino acids: CASSERDRPNTGELFF. Complete variable domain (other parts from reference TRBV25-1 and TRBJ2-2): EADIYQTPRYLVIGTGKKITLECSQTMGHDKMYWYQQDPGMELHLIHYSYGVNSTEKGDLSSESTVSRIRTEHFPLTLESARPSHTSQYLCASSERDRPNTGELFFGEGSRLTVL.

The chain links TRBV2 to TRBJ2-7; TRBD1 aligns across 9 bases. The CDR3 is 14 residues long. J was trimmed by 0 bases and V by 7 bases; bases with no gene match: 4. The germline CDR1 and CDR2 sequences are SNHLY and FYNNEI. CDR3 residues: CASIRDRDSYEQYF. In nucleotides, the CDR3 is TGTGCCAGCATTCGGGACAGGGACTCCTACGAGCAGTACTTC.

The rearrangement links TRBV30 to TRBJ2-5, with 7 bases identical to TRBD2. This CDR3 has 14 amino acids. Germline V lookup: CDR1 GTSNPN, CDR2 SVGIG (reference sequence). V lost 7 bases to trimming and J lost 5 bases; unmatched junction nucleotides: 13. The CDR3 spells CASASGGGVETQYF. The CDR3 DNA follows: TGTGCCTCCGCTTCTGGCGGGGGTGTTGAGACCCAGTACTTC.

The chain has TRBV11-3 and TRBJ2-3, with TRBD1 identical over 9 bases. CDR3 size: 14 residues. V shed 7 bases and J 3 bases; nucleotides not matched to a gene: 5. Germline CDR1 is SGHNT and CDR2 is YENEEA. The CDR3 sequence: CASKQGAHTDTQYF. CDR3 nucleotide sequence: TGTGCCAGCAAACAGGGGGCGCATACAGATACGCAGTATTTT.

The rearrangement uses TRBV10-2 and TRBJ1-1; 9 bases line up with TRBD1. CDR1 WSHSY and CDR2 SAAADI come from the germline V gene. The CDR3 is 13 residues long. V shed 4 bases, J shed 9 bases, and the junction held 6 bases outside the gene matches. In nucleotides, the CDR3 is TGCGCCAGCAGTGTCGGACAGGGGTCGAAAGCTTTCTTT. Translating it yields CASSVGQGSKAFF.

The genes are TRBV5-1 and TRBJ2-2, with 10 nucleotides matching TRBD2. Germline V gene sequence: CDR1 SGHRS, CDR2 YFSETQ. The V gene end was trimmed by 0 bases and the J gene end by 7 bases; junction bases not matched to a gene: 3. The CDR3 has 15 amino acids. In DNA form, the CDR3 reads TGCGCCAGCAGCTTGGGGCTAGCGGGGGACGGGGAGCTGTTTTTT. The encoded protein is CASSLGLAGDGELFF.

The chain employs TRBV7-3 and TRBJ2-2; TRBD2 might be the D (6 bases). This CDR3 contains 14 residues. V lost 5 bases to trimming and J lost 1 base, with 8 bases between them. Germline CDR1 reads SGHTA; CDR2 reads FQGTGA. The CDR3 here is CASSPRENTGELFF. For the CDR3, the DNA is TGTGCCAGCAGCCCGCGGGAGAACACCGGGGAGCTGTTTTTT.

The V call is TRBV6-5, the J call TRBJ1-3; D is unresolved. Germline V gene data show CDR1 as MNHEY and CDR2 as SVGAGI. The CDR3 runs 13 residues. V lost 2 bases to trimming and J lost 3 bases, with 5 bases between them. CDR3 sequence (DNA): TGTGCCAGCAGTTACCTGAGTGGAAACACCATATATTTT. Its translation: CASSYLSGNTIYF.

The V gene is TRBV23-1, the J gene TRBJ2-7; D gene unclear. TRBV23-1 is given ORF status, its function remaining uncertain. The V gene lost 7 bases and the J gene lost 6 bases, with 10 bases spanning the gap. This CDR3 is 11 amino acids long. The CDR3 sequence: CASTLRLEQYF. Here the CDR3 DNA reads TGCGCCAGCACCCTCCGTCTCGAGCAGTACTTC.

The V gene is TRBV7-2, the J gene TRBJ2-5; D is possibly TRBD2 (5 bases). This CDR3 spans 14 amino acids. CDR1 is SGHTA, CDR2 FQGNSA, per germline. V was clipped by 5 bases and J by 1 base, with 11 bases between them. CDR3 nucleotides: TGTGCCAGCAGCGGGTTTAGCGTCCAAGAGACCCAGTACTTC. Its protein product is CASSGFSVQETQYF.